The clone carrying this T cell receptor beta chain has a single count. The antigen remains undetermined. The repertoire was sequenced with immunoSEQ multiplex PCR; TCRdb's copy has only in-frame clones and lacks some. This table holds 1.6 million or so clones, about 98.5% found once. The data were obtained in a study of shared clonotypes between healthy human individuals. Study as a whole: The people who gave samples were a couple of women and a few men aged 18 to 49. Study observations and caveats: Across subsets, estimated richness was generally greater for naive than for memory populations. Only blood was sampled; tissue repertoires likely differ.

CDR3 length: 16 residues. Germline V gives CDR1 MDHEN, CDR2 SYDVKM. V was pared by 1 base and J by 3 bases, with 13 bases between. V is TRBV28 and J is TRBJ2-1; the D call may be TRBD1 or TRBD2 (5 bases each). This TCR derives from a man younger than 40 in good health. The sample comprised naive CD4+ T cells sorted from blood. The sample's subset: CD45RA+ positively selected. CDR3 in DNA: TGTGCCAGCAGTTTATATGGGGGAACTTTCTACAATGAGCAGTTCTTC. This sequence encodes CASSLYGGTFYNEQFF.